The clone carrying this T cell receptor beta chain came up many times. Its cognate antigen is unknown. The germline CDR1 and CDR2 sequences are MNHEY and SVGAGI. V was cut by 8 bases and J by 7 bases, with 20 bases left in between. The CDR3 consists of 14 residues. The data are from a study of spatial heterogeneity in lung cancer. About the research overall: There were consistently more beta-chain sequences detected than alpha-chain sequences. Matched bulk RNA-seq yielded a T cell transcriptional module score. Counts of TCR transcripts in tumor regions correlated strongly with that score. General study points: One measure, the expanded intratumoral alpha and beta TCR count, tracked tumor mutation counts.

TCRdb used MiXCR to reprocess the 5' RACE reads, holding one entry per CDR3 protein. The data contain 12,000 to 15,000 distinct CDR3 sequences, about 7% of them singletons. Stated time point: sample taken at primary tumor resection. The approximately 69 donors had untreated early-stage non-small cell lung cancer. Unsorted whole RNA of tumor, nontumor lung or frozen PBMC was sequenced. This TCR was recovered from a male donor with early-stage non-small cell lung cancer. V is TRBV6-5 and J is TRBJ1-2; D possibly corresponds to TRBD1 (5 bases). This specimen was lung tumor tissue, taken at surgery. CDR3 sequence reads: CASSSGGGKFGYTF. CDR3 in DNA: TGTGCCAGCTCATCCGGGGGGGGAAAGTTTGGCTACACCTTC.